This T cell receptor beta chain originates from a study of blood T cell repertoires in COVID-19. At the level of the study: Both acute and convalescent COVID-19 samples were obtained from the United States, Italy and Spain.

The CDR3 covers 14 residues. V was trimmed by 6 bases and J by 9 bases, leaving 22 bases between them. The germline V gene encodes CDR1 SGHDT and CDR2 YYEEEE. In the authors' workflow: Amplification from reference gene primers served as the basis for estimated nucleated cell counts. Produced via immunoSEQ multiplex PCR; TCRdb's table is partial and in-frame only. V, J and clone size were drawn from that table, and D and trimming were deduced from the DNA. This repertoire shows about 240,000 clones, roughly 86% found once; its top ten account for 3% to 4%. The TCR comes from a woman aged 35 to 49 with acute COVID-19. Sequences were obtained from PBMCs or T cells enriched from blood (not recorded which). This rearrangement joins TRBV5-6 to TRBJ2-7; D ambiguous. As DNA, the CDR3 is TGTGCCAGCAACCTAGGCCCCCAATCGCTAGGGCAGTACTTC. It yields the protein CASNLGPQSLGQYF.